The 27 T cell receptor beta chains presented below share a single source sample, sequenced in a study of blood T cell repertoires in COVID-19. Clones were read by immunoSEQ multiplex PCR, and TCRdb kept only the in-frame ones, dropping some. Of almost 300,000 clones listed, around 84% are singletons. Sequences were obtained from peripheral blood. The source is a man in his 70s with acute or convalescent COVID-19.

This chain links TRBV27 with TRBJ2-1, with 8 bases matching TRBD2. Germline assignment: CDR1 MNHEY and CDR2 SMNVEV (reference sequence). Unmatched junction bases numbered 10, after V lost 9 bases and J lost 3 bases. The length of the CDR3 is 15 residues. CDR3 sequence: CASGMSGRGYNEQFF. The CDR3, as DNA: TGTGCCAGTGGGATGAGCGGGAGAGGCTACAATGAGCAGTTCTTC.

This clone was recorded once. The J gene is TRBJ2-3, the V gene TRBV27; 15 bases align to TRBD2. V dropped 4 bases and J dropped 8; count of bases not matched to a gene: 4. The CDR3 spans 15 residues. CDR1 and CDR2 from the germline V gene are MNHEY and SMNVEV (reference sequence). The CDR3 nucleotides read TGTGCCAGCAGTTCGCCGGGACTAGCGGGGGGTACGCAGTATTTT. Translation: CASSSPGLAGGTQYF.

The chain links TRBV6-6 to TRBJ2-3, with 8 bases aligning to TRBD1. V lost 6 bases, J lost 8 bases, and 4 bases stayed unmatched. CDR3 size: 12 residues. Germline CDR1 MNHNY, CDR2 SVGAGI (reference sequence). CDR3 amino acids: CASRTTGGTQYF. The CDR3 nucleotides read TGTGCCAGCAGAACTACAGGGGGTACGCAGTATTTT.

This chain's CDR3 is CASSSGLPNEQFF. CDR3 sequence (DNA): TGTGCCAGCAGCTCGGGACTTCCCAATGAGCAGTTCTTC. The chain is built from TRBV7-3 and TRBJ2-1; a possible D gene is TRBD2 (6 bases). From germline, CDR1 is SGHTA and CDR2 FQGTGA. Trimming pared 4 bases from V and 6 bases from J, leaving 10 bases between. This CDR3 has 13 residues.

The rearrangement uses TRBV7-8 and TRBJ2-1; 9 bases line up with TRBD2. CDR1 is SGHVS and CDR2 is FQNEAQ in the germline V gene. V lost 1 base and J lost 7; bases outside the gene matches: 5. The CDR3 is 15 amino acids. CDR3 in DNA: TGTGCCAGCAGCTTAGTGGCGGGAGGGCCGAATGAGCAGTTCTTC. This sequence encodes CASSLVAGGPNEQFF.

The gene calls are TRBV24-1 and TRBJ2-2, with 10 bases matching TRBD1. The germline V gene encodes CDR1 KGHDR and CDR2 SFDVKD. Trimming removed 0 bases from V and 5 bases from J; junction bases left unmatched: 2. The CDR3 sequence is 16 residues long. The CDR3 DNA sequence: TGTGCCACCAGTGATTTGGTGGGACAGGGGACCGGGGAGCTGTTTTTT. This codes for CATSDLVGQGTGELFF.

The chain uses TRBV9 and TRBJ2-2; D might be TRBD1 (6 bases). Trimming cost V 4 bases and J 5 bases, with 15 bases left between them. Germline-derived CDR1 and CDR2 are SGDLS and YYNGEE. The CDR3 is 15 residues long. The CDR3 sequence is CASSSFDRTTGELFF. In nucleotides, the CDR3 is TGTGCCAGCAGCAGTTTCGACAGGACAACCGGGGAGCTGTTTTTT.

V usage is TRBV30 and J usage is TRBJ1-3; TRBD1 might be the D (5 bases). V lost 2 bases and J 4 bases, leaving 15 bases between the germline ends. CDR1 and CDR2 from the germline V gene are GTSNPN and SVGIG (reference sequence). The CDR3 is made up of 15 amino acids. The CDR3 loop is CAWSLGGNSGNTIYF. The CDR3 DNA reads as TGTGCCTGGAGTTTGGGGGGGAATTCAGGAAACACCATATATTTT. Complete variable domain (other parts from reference TRBV30 and TRBJ1-3): SQTIHQWPATLVQPVGSPLSLECTVEGTSNPNLYWYRQAAGRGLQLLFYSVGIGQISSEVPQNLSASRPQDRQFILSSKKLLLSDSGFYLCAWSLGGNSGNTIYFGEGSWLTVV.

This chain links TRBV28 with TRBJ2-2, with a tentative D call TRBD1 (5 bases). Germline V gene lookup returns CDR1 MDHEN and CDR2 SYDVKM. Trimming removed 10 bases from V and 6 bases from J, with 18 bases in between. The CDR3 has 14 amino acids. CDR3 amino acids: CATTRRVGPGELFF. In nucleotides, the CDR3 is TGTGCCACTACGCGCAGGGTTGGGCCCGGGGAGCTGTTTTTT.

This clone was seen a handful of times. The V call is TRBV11-2, the J call TRBJ2-7; no reliable D call. The CDR3 extends over 11 amino acids. CDR1 is SGHAT and CDR2 is FQNNGV in the germline V gene. The V end was cut by 4 bases, the J end by 2 bases, with 3 bases between. DNA for the CDR3: TGTGCCAGCAGCTCCGCCTACGAGCAGTACTTC. Its translation is CASSSAYEQYF.

The chain joins TRBV4-2 to TRBJ1-6; D gene ambiguous. Germline values: CDR1 LGHNA, CDR2 YNFKEQ. CDR3 length equals 16 residues. V was trimmed by 1 base and J by 5 bases, leaving 12 bases between them. The chain's CDR3 is CASSQARGTNNSPLHF. The CDR3 DNA is TGTGCCAGCAGCCAAGCCCGGGGAACTAATAATTCACCCCTCCACTTT.

The chain employs TRBV10-3 and TRBJ2-7; 8 bases map to TRBD1. V dropped 6 bases and J dropped 4; count of bases not matched to a gene: 5. CDR1 is ENHRY, CDR2 SYGVKD, per germline. The CDR3 contains 13 residues. The CDR3 nucleotides read TGTGCCATCAGCCCCCAGGGGGCGTACGAGCAGTACTTC. Encoded protein: CAISPQGAYEQYF.

In its sample, this clone was seen a few times. This specimen includes other DNA sequences encoding the same CDR3. The chain couples TRBV18 to TRBJ2-3; no definite D call. The germline gives CDR1 KGHSH, CDR2 LQKENI. The ends were cut back, 3 bases at V and 0 bases at J, with 4 bases in the middle. The CDR3 covers 13 residues. The CDR3 DNA sequence: TGTGCCAGCTCACCCTCTAGCACAGATACGCAGTATTTT. It encodes CASSPSSTDTQYF.

The rearrangement uses TRBV5-6 and TRBJ2-1; D is perhaps TRBD1 (7 bases). Trimming left V 4 bases short and J 10 bases short, with 12 bases between. Germline CDR1 reads SGHDT; CDR2 reads YYEEEE. The CDR3 has 12 residues. CDR3 nucleotide sequence: TGTGCCAGCAGCACTGCAGGGGGGGAGCAGTTCTTC. It encodes CASSTAGGEQFF.

The chain uses TRBV3-1 (or the pseudogene TRBV3-2) and TRBJ2-1, with D unresolved. Germline lookup yields CDR1 LGHDT and CDR2 YNNKEL (reference sequence). Deletions cut 0 bases from V and 2 bases from J, with 8 bases between. The CDR3 is made up of 15 amino acids. DNA of the CDR3: TGTGCCAGCAGCCAAGATATCACAGCCTACAATGAGCAGTTCTTC. Translating gives CASSQDITAYNEQFF.

The chain employs TRBV5-6 and TRBJ2-7; no clear D. Germline CDR1 SGHDT, CDR2 YYEEEE. CDR3 length equals 14 residues. With 0 bases removed from V and 2 bases from J, the gap between germline ends came to 9 bases. CDR3 loop: CASSLDAAAYEQYF. The CDR3 DNA follows: TGTGCCAGCAGCTTGGACGCGGCGGCCTACGAGCAGTACTTC.

This chain joins TRBV4-3 and TRBJ2-1; D is perhaps TRBD2 (6 bases). V was shortened by 4 bases and J by 7 bases, with 20 bases between the two germline ends. CDR3 length: 16 amino acids. Per the germline V gene, CDR1 is LGHNA and CDR2 is YSLEER. For the CDR3, the DNA is TGCGCCAGCAGCCCGGGGCGGGGCATCACAAATAATGAGCAGTTCTTC. It specifies CASSPGRGITNNEQFF.

This clone was counted between two and nine times. The chain links TRBV5-1 to TRBJ2-7; D is perhaps TRBD2 (5 bases). The CDR3 runs to 13 residues. Trimming stripped 4 bases from V and 0 bases from J, with 8 bases between. Germline lookup yields CDR1 SGHRS and CDR2 YFSETQ. The CDR3 sequence is CASSTGFSYEQYF. Written as DNA, the CDR3 is TGCGCCAGCAGCACGGGGTTCTCCTACGAGCAGTACTTC.

DNA of the CDR3: TGCGCCAGCAGCGAGACCGGGACAGGGGTGGAGACCCAGTACTTC. It yields the protein CASSETGTGVETQYF. This chain joins TRBV4-1 and TRBJ2-5; TRBD1 matches at 10 bases. The V and J ends lost 5 bases and 5 bases, in that order; junction bases with no gene match: 8. The CDR3 spans 15 residues. The V gene's germline CDR1 is MGHRA and CDR2 YSYEKL.

This chain joins TRBV5-1 and TRBJ2-3, with TRBD2 matching over 14 bases. Trimming at V came to 6 bases and at J to 4 bases, leaving 7 bases not matched to a gene. CDR3 length: 16 amino acids. Germline CDR1 reads SGHRS; CDR2 reads YFSETQ. CDR3 sequence reads: CASNTGTSGSPDTQYF. The DNA for the CDR3 is TGCGCCAGCAACACCGGGACTAGCGGGAGCCCAGATACGCAGTATTTT.

CDR3 bases: TGCGCCAGCAGCTCCGGACAGAGAACAGATACGCAGTATTTT. Amino acid sequence: CASSSGQRTDTQYF. The chain couples TRBV5-1 to TRBJ2-3; TRBD1 might be the D (6 bases). V was shortened by 3 bases and J by 3 bases, with 11 bases between the two germline ends. The length of the CDR3 is 14 residues. The germline V gene has CDR1 SGHRS and CDR2 YFSETQ.

This chain joins TRBV28 and TRBJ2-3; 7 bases line up with TRBD1. V lost 7 bases and J lost 2; bases outside the gene matches: 6. CDR3 length: 14 residues. Germline values: CDR1 MDHEN, CDR2 SYDVKM. The CDR3 here is CASMGTAFTDTQYF. The CDR3, as DNA: TGTGCCAGCATGGGGACAGCGTTCACAGATACGCAGTATTTT. Filled out from reference TRBV28 and TRBJ2-3, the complete variable domain reads DVKVTQSSRYLVKRTGEKVFLECVQDMDHENMFWYRQDPGLGLRLIYFSYDVKMKEKGDIPEGYSVSREKKERFSLILESASTNQTSMYLCASMGTAFTDTQYFGPGTRLTVL.

This chain connects TRBV14 to TRBJ2-5; TRBD2 aligns across 7 bases. This CDR3 region has 15 residues. Looked up from germline, CDR1 is SGHDN and CDR2 is FVKESK. With 1 base clipped from V and 1 base from J, the junction kept 3 bases outside the gene matches. Written as DNA, the CDR3 is TGTGCCAGCAGCCAAGGGGGGACTACCCAAGAGACCCAGTACTTC. Protein: CASSQGGTTQETQYF.

J is TRBJ2-7 and V is TRBV27; 15 nucleotides line up with TRBD2. The CDR3 is 21 amino acids. Germline V gives CDR1 MNHEY, CDR2 SMNVEV (reference sequence). The V gene end was trimmed by 7 bases and the J gene end by 1 base; junction bases not matched to a gene: 20. DNA of the CDR3: TGTGCCAGCAACCTAATAACCTCTGGACTAGCGGGAGGGAAAGGGTCCTACGAGCAGTACTTC. Its protein product is CASNLITSGLAGGKGSYEQYF.

J is TRBJ1-1 and V is TRBV19; no clear D gene. The germline CDR1 and CDR2 sequences are LNHDA and SQIVND (reference sequence). Trimming pared 3 bases from V and 4 bases from J, leaving 12 bases between. The CDR3 runs to 14 residues. CDR3 in amino acids: CASSIIGGGTEAFF. CDR3 nucleotide sequence: TGTGCCAGTAGTATTATTGGAGGCGGCACTGAAGCTTTCTTT.

The CDR3: CASSQVSGLGSYEQYF. Here the CDR3 DNA reads TGTGCCAGCAGCCAAGTTTCAGGGTTGGGCTCCTACGAGCAGTACTTC. The chain links TRBV4-2 to TRBJ2-7; tentatively, D is TRBD1 (5 bases). Trimming removed 1 base from V and 0 bases from J, with 13 bases in between. Germline CDR1 is LGHNA and CDR2 is YNFKEQ. The CDR3 runs to 16 residues.

The rearrangement joins TRBV21-1 to TRBJ2-2; the table names TRBD2, a call not compared with the DNA. TRBV21-1 is reported as a pseudogene. The CDR3 extends over 14 amino acids. CDR3: CASSKIRSPGELFF. CDR3 DNA: TGTGCCAGCAGCAAAATTCGGTCCCCCGGGGAGCTGTTTTTT.